This T cell receptor beta chain was sequenced in a study of blood T cells in healthy people across ages. With a J-beta primer mix and a sample-barcoded 5' primer, a second PCR ran about 6 to 11 cycles. A minimum of 2.5 million CDR3-containing paired-end reads was obtained for each sample. MiXCR, run by TCRdb on the 5' RACE reads, gives a single entry per CDR3 protein. The sample has some 550,000 distinct CDR3 sequences, 45% to 55% seen once. This clonotype was counted a few times. Every participating donor contributed approximately 10 milliliters of peripheral blood through a draw. Isolated per sample were at least 6.5 million PBMCs. There are 14 residues in the CDR3. The germline V gene encodes CDR1 SGHRS and CDR2 YFSETQ. With 4 bases removed from V and 1 base from J, the gap between germline ends came to 12 bases.

This clonotype originated in an older man in good health. The rearrangement joins TRBV5-1 to TRBJ2-7; D gene uncertain. Input material: blood. The CDR3 nucleotides read TGCGCCAGCAGCGTCGGACCGGATTCCTACGAGCAGTACTTC. This sequence encodes CASSVGPDSYEQYF.